The rows below give T cell receptor beta chains drawn from one sample of a study of cytomegalovirus exposure and HLA in healthy donors. This table comes from immunoSEQ multiplex PCR, and its TCRdb copy is limited to in-frame clones, with some not included. The sample lists under 130,000 clones; around 76% were seen once. Input material: PBMCs. The receptors stem from a man aged 35 to 55 in good health and CMV-seropositive. Each CDR3 is given with its conserved first and last residue. Fields, in order: V gene, clone size, D gene, J gene, CDR3 DNA, CDR3 protein. The D gene is left open where the match is weak. Clone sizes are given selectively: once, few, many, or a class where the clone is expanded.

>TRBV4-2|once|TRBD2|TRBJ2-1
TGTGCCAGCAGCTCCCTCCAAGCGGGAGATATGAATGAGCAGTTCTTC
CASSSLQAGDMNEQFF
>TRBV6-5|-|-|TRBJ2-1
TGTGCCAGCAGTTACTCGTTGGCTAGCAATGAGCAGTTCTTC
CASSYSLASNEQFF
>TRBV5-6|-|TRBD1|TRBJ1-2
TGTGCCAGCAGCGAAGGACAGGGCGACATCTATGGCTACACCTTC
CASSEGQGDIYGYTF
>TRBV7-9|-|TRBD1|TRBJ1-2
TGTGCCAGCAGCTTCGGGACAGCGAACTACACCTTC
CASSFGTANYTF
>TRBV18|-|-|TRBJ1-6
TGTGCCAGCTCACCATCGGACACCCTCCGGTCACCCCTCCACTTT
CASSPSDTLRSPLHF
>TRBV9|-|-|TRBJ2-6
TGTGCCAGCAGCGTAGGGCTGTCGGGGGCCAACGTCCTGACTTTC
CASSVGLSGANVLTF
>TRBV27|-|-|TRBJ1-2
TGTGCCAGCAGCTCCTACGGGACACCAGTATATGGCTACACCTTC
CASSSYGTPVYGYTF
>TRBV6-6|-|TRBD2|TRBJ2-3
TGTGCCAGCAGTTTAGCGGGGGGGCCGGATACGCAGTATTTT
CASSLAGGPDTQYF
>TRBV5-8|-|-|TRBJ2-1
TGTGCCAGCGTGACGGTTGACTACTACAATGAGCAGTTCTTC
CASVTVDYYNEQFF
>TRBV7-8|-|-|TRBJ2-5
TGTGCCAGCAGCTTGGGGGGGCCCCAGTACTTC
CASSLGGPQYF
>TRBV19|-|-|TRBJ1-4
TGTGCCAGTAGTACCCAGGACAGTAATGAAAAACTGTTTTTT
CASSTQDSNEKLFF
>TRBV2|-|TRBD1|TRBJ1-1
TGTGCCAGCAGAACCCCCGGGACAGGCGCCACTGAAGCTTTCTTT
CASRTPGTGATEAFF
>TRBV6-1|-|-|TRBJ1-6
TGTGCCAGCAGTGCGACAGATAATTCACCCCTCCACTTT
CASSATDNSPLHF
>TRBV27|-|TRBD2|TRBJ2-7
TGTGCCAGCAGTTATGCGGGGGGGCCCATCTACGAGCAGTACTTC
CASSYAGGPIYEQYF
>TRBV18|-|-|TRBJ2-7
TGTGCCAGCTCGGCCCTTTCTGCAACAGGGATTTCCTACGAGCAGTACTTC
CASSALSATGISYEQYF
>TRBV7-8|-|-|TRBJ2-7
TGTGCCAGCAGCTTAGCGGTCGAGTACGAGCAGTACTTC
CASSLAVEYEQYF
>TRBV15|-|-|TRBJ1-5
TGTGCCACCAGCAGAGGGGGCTCTGATCGGCCCCAGCATTTT
CATSRGGSDRPQHF
>TRBV13|-|-|TRBJ2-3
TGTGCCAGCAGCTTACCGTGGGGGGGCCAGGCAGATACGCAGTATTTT
CASSLPWGGQADTQYF
>TRBV7-9|-|TRBD2|TRBJ2-5
TGTGCCAGCAGCTTCAGACTAGCGGGGGGGACAGAGACCCAGTACTTC
CASSFRLAGGTETQYF
>TRBV7-9|-|-|TRBJ1-5
TGTGCCAGCAGCTCGAATCTCGGGTTGGATAGCAATCAGCCCCAGCATTTT
CASSSNLGLDSNQPQHF
>TRBV29-1|-|-|TRBJ2-1
TGCAGCGTTGAGTCGGTGGTGGAGCAGTTCTTC
CSVESVVEQFF
>TRBV11-2|-|-|TRBJ2-2
TGTGCCAGCAGCTTAGCGGGAGCCGTCGGGGAGCTGTTTTTT
CASSLAGAVGELFF
>TRBV6-1|-|TRBD1|TRBJ2-1
TGTGCCAGCAGTTTGGGACAGGGGGCGAACAATGAGCAGTTCTTC
CASSLGQGANNEQFF
>TRBV7-3|few|-|TRBJ2-5
TGTGCCAGCAGCGTTTACGGGGTCGGGGAGACCCAGTACTTC
CASSVYGVGETQYF
>TRBV10-2|-|TRBD1|TRBJ1-1
TGCGCCAGCAGTGAGCAGGGGGCTGATACTGAAGCTTTCTTT
CASSEQGADTEAFF
>TRBV16|few|-|TRBJ2-5
TGTGCCAGCAGCCAAATAGGGGACAATCCGCAAGAGACCCAGTACTTC
CASSQIGDNPQETQYF
>TRBV11-3|-|TRBD1|TRBJ1-1
TGTGCCAGCAGCCCAGGACAGGGGAACACTGAAGCTTTCTTT
CASSPGQGNTEAFF
>TRBV18|-|-|TRBJ2-5
TGTGCCAGCTCACTTCAGACCGGGCGAGGGGAGACCCAGTACTTC
CASSLQTGRGETQYF
>TRBV10-3|-|TRBD1|TRBJ2-7
TGTGCCAGCAGCCCCAGGGACAGGGGAAGCTACGAGCAGTACTTC
CASSPRDRGSYEQYF
>TRBV7-7|-|TRBD2|TRBJ2-5
TGTGCTAGCAGCCCACTAGCGGGGGCCACCCAAGAGACCCAGTACTTC
CASSPLAGATQETQYF
>TRBV19|-|TRBD2|TRBJ2-7
TGTGCCAGCCGACTAGCGGGAACCTACGAGCAGTACTTC
CASRLAGTYEQYF
>TRBV7-6|-|TRBD2|TRBJ2-5
TGTGCCAGCAGCTCACCGGGACTTTCTGGGGGGGGAGAGACCCAGTACTTC
CASSSPGLSGGGETQYF
>TRBV29-1|-|-|TRBJ2-3
TGCAGCGTTGGTAGGGGGGGCTCTCAAGATACGCAGTATTTT
CSVGRGGSQDTQYF
>TRBV19|-|-|TRBJ2-7
TGTGCCAGTAGTAGGGCGGACAACCCGTACGAGCAGTACTTC
CASSRADNPYEQYF
>TRBV2|-|TRBD1|TRBJ1-6
TGTGCCAGCAGTGGGCAGGGGGATAATTCACCCCTCCACTTT
CASSGQGDNSPLHF
>TRBV7-2|once|TRBD2|TRBJ2-2
TGTGCCAGCAGCCGGACTAGCGGGAGGACCGGGCAGCTGTTTTTT
CASSRTSGRTGQLFF
>TRBV23-1|once|TRBD1|TRBJ2-4
TGCGCCAGCAGTCAAGATGGGGACAGGGTAGAAAACATTCAGTACTTC
CASSQDGDRVENIQYF
>TRBV10-1|-|-|TRBJ1-1
TGCGCCAGCAGTGAGTCAGAGTGGCGGACAACTGAAGCTTTCTTT
CASSESEWRTTEAFF
>TRBV29-1|-|TRBD2|TRBJ2-3
TGCAGCGCCGTAGCGGGGGGCCTCTCTAGCACAGATACGCAGTATTTT
CSAVAGGLSSTDTQYF
>TRBV7-2|-|-|TRBJ2-5
TGTGCCAGCAGCTTTCACCAGGGTAATGAAGAGACCCAGTACTTC
CASSFHQGNEETQYF
>TRBV2|-|-|TRBJ1-6
TGTGCCAGCAGTCACAGCTTTTCGGCAGCCCTCCACTTT
CASSHSFSAALHF
>TRBV5-1|-|TRBD1|TRBJ1-3
TGCGCCAGCAGCCCCTGGGACAGGGCCTACTCTGGAAACACCATATATTTT
CASSPWDRAYSGNTIYF
>TRBV11-2|-|-|TRBJ2-7
TGTGCCAGCAGCCCCAATCACGTCGGGTCCTACGAGCAGTACTTC
CASSPNHVGSYEQYF
>TRBV7-6|-|TRBD1|TRBJ2-7
TGTGCCAGCAGCCTATCCGGGACAGGGGCCTACGAGCAGTACTTC
CASSLSGTGAYEQYF
>TRBV30|-|-|TRBJ2-7
TGTGCCTGGAGTACCGGACAGTTCGGCGAGCAGTACTTC
CAWSTGQFGEQYF
>TRBV18|-|-|TRBJ2-7
TGTGCCAGCTCACCGAAAGTCTCAGGGGATGGGACCTACGAGCAGTACTTC
CASSPKVSGDGTYEQYF
>TRBV29-1|-|-|TRBJ2-1
TGCAGCGTTGATAGGCGGAGGGGCGCCTACAATGAGCAGTTCTTC
CSVDRRRGAYNEQFF
>TRBV5-6|-|-|TRBJ1-1
TGTGCCAGCAGCTTGGGGCAGATAAACACTGAAGCTTTCTTT
CASSLGQINTEAFF
>TRBV4-3|-|TRBD2|TRBJ2-1
TGCGCCAGCAGCCAAGGAGCGGGGGGAATCGGGAATGAGCAGTTCTTC
CASSQGAGGIGNEQFF
>TRBV19|-|-|TRBJ1-1
TGTGCCAGTAGTATAGCCTTCAGGGGTGGGACTGAAGCTTTCTTT
CASSIAFRGGTEAFF
>TRBV7-3|-|TRBD2|TRBJ2-3
TGTGCCAGCAGTCTGACTAGCGGGGCCTCTCCTGATACGCAGTATTTT
CASSLTSGASPDTQYF
>TRBV7-2|few|-|TRBJ1-1
TGTGCCAGCAGCTTTCAGGGAAGAGCTTTCTTT
CASSFQGRAFF
>TRBV2|-|-|TRBJ2-2
TGTGCCAGCAGTCTAGCGCGAGTCAACACCGGGGAGCTGTTTTTT
CASSLARVNTGELFF
>TRBV28|few|-|TRBJ1-2
TGTGCCAGCAGCCCCGGGGGGACTACATGGTTGGATGGCTACACCTTC
CASSPGGTTWLDGYTF
>TRBV30|-|-|TRBJ1-5
TGTGCCTGGAGTGAAGTCCCGGGTCAGCCCCAGCATTTT
CAWSEVPGQPQHF
>TRBV27|few|TRBD1|TRBJ1-6
TGTGCCAGCAGTCCCCGACAGGGGTATAATTCACCCCTCCACTTT
CASSPRQGYNSPLHF
>TRBV2|-|-|TRBJ2-6
TGTGCCAGCAGTGTCTCCGACAGGACCTCTGGGGCCAACGGCCTGACTTTC
CASSVSDRTSGANGLTF